This record covers a single T cell receptor beta chain. The data derive from a study of blood T cell repertoires in COVID-19. The overall study: Specimens from acute and convalescent COVID-19 originated in the United States, Italy and Spain.

Per the original data handling: Estimation of nucleated cell counts was performed using reference gene primer amplification. Measured with immunoSEQ multiplex PCR; TCRdb has only the in-frame clones, and not every one. V, J and clone size are those of that table, while D and trimming were read from the DNA. The repertoire has more than 150,000 clones, 82% of them found once; the top ten carry around 11%. Cohort placement rested on clinical history that participants reported themselves. Cohort 3 recovery required two negative PCRs, clearance, or symptom resolution. Sequences were obtained from PBMCs or T cells enriched from blood (not recorded which). The sequence was collected from a man in his forties who had recovered from COVID-19.

The CDR3: CASSYAGREQFF. Written as DNA, the CDR3 is TGTGCCAGCAGTTACGCAGGGCGCGAGCAGTTCTTC. The rearrangement uses TRBV12-3 or TRBV12-4 and TRBJ2-1, with D possibly matching TRBD1 (5 bases). The CDR3 runs 12 residues. Trimming cost V 4 bases and J 10 bases, with 11 bases left between them.